This T cell receptor (beta chain) was profiled in a study of T cells in localized non-small cell lung cancer (dated by TCRdb to the early 2020s). A note on the overall study: T cell repertoires of 200 to 250 early-stage NSCLC patients were analyzed, with tumors being compared against uninvolved tumor-adjacent lungs. The cohort comprised roughly 220 treatment-naïve NSCLC patients with resected, localized lung tumors. A mean age of approximately 70 years was recorded for the NSCLC patients, of whom approximately 130 were male and about a hundred were female. The full study reports these points: A median of roughly 60 of the top 100 tumor clones were detected in paired uninvolved adjacent lung, and approximately 28 of these tumor clones were also found among the top 100 clones of the paired uninvolved adjacent lung. Since the design was exploratory, TCR variables were selected using unadjusted p-values with no false-discovery rate correction. Higher blood T cell density associated with longer overall survival, while higher adjacent-lung clonality associated with shorter survival. Uninvolved tumor-adjacent lung showed the highest T cell clonality, higher than tumor, which suggests more focused antigenic responses in the adjacent lung. Because multi-region sequencing of the tumors was not done, intratumor heterogeneity could not be ruled out.

At diagnosis, peripheral blood, uninvolved tumor-adjacent lung and tumor were collected and stored as a combination of fresh-frozen and FFPE material. Blood samples were analyzed as peripheral blood mononuclear cells for TCR repertoire profiling. Reading the germline V gene gives CDR1 MDHEN and CDR2 SYDVKM. Measured from the cysteine to the phenylalanine, the CDR3 is 16 residues long. The sequence is cut down to CDR3 DNA, 48 bases in frame from base 1. For this chain, trimming is 7 bases at the V end and 6 bases at the J end, and the number of junction bases without a gene match is 17. The immunoSEQ Assay was used to sequence TCR beta CDR3 regions from DNA. Regarding the original processing steps: To compute T cell density, TCR beta template counts were normalized to usable DNA, which was estimated by amplifying housekeeping genes. Using the preseqR package, richness was estimated by extrapolating to 120,000 templates for tissue samples and 400,000 templates for PBMC samples. Clonality was calculated as one minus Pielou's evenness. Tissue-enriched TCRs were identified through differential abundance testing performed on productive amino-acid clonotypes, with a minimum total count of 5 and an alpha of 0.1. The Jaccard Index and the Morisita Overlap Index were used to measure how much the repertoires overlapped between compartments. GLIPH grouped TCR beta CDR3s together with public tetramer-defined viral CDR3s, and a viral motif had to include at least three viral sequences and show V-gene enrichment. Entries here come from immuneACCESS through TCRdb and include only in-frame sequences with V and J called. Some clones fail to appear in such tables; in the studies checked, an unresolved V gene covers under half of the shortfall, and the cause of the remainder is unknown. That table gives V, J and clone size, and the DNA gave D and trimming. The sample contains 15,000 to 25,000 clones, 65% to 90% of them found a single time. The ten most abundant clones make up about 4.7% of the sample.

About this clone: Its antigen is currently not known. No qualities accompany the bases; no much larger clone lies one base away.

The receptor was isolated from a man aged 35-69 years with stage I lung adenocarcinoma. The chain employs TRBV28 and TRBJ2-7; 8 of the junction bases match TRBD1. The starting material was peripheral blood, obtained before any cancer treatment. The nucleotides read TGTGCCAGCATCATCCTGACAGGGGTTAAGAGGGGCGAGCAGTACTTC. It codes for CASIILTGVKRGEQYF.